Sequencing of this T cell receptor beta chain was carried out in a study of T cell clonotyping in hematopoietic cell transplantation. Study-level background: Cytoreduction preceded collection of pretransplant recipient samples. Findings and caveats of the study: Pathologically expanded recipient clonotypes increased progressively from day 30 to day 180 as diversity fell. Graft donor and pretransplant recipient Inverse Simpson Index values predicted broader posttransplant TCR diversity. Cells were unsorted, so CD4 and CD8 contributions were not separated.

Time point in this sample: recipient sample about 28 days before transplant, after cytoreduction. Clones were read by immunoSEQ multiplex PCR, and TCRdb kept only the in-frame ones, dropping some. The data show tens of thousands of clones, with 85% seen just once and around 2.9% held by the top ten. With V trimmed by 3 bases and J by 4 bases, 8 bases remained unmatched. The CDR3 is 16 residues long. Germline V gives CDR1 WSHSY, CDR2 SAAADI. Remarks on this clone: Its antigen is as yet unknown.

Specimen: peripheral blood mononuclear cells, collected before stem cell transplant. The clonotype was recovered from a man aged 55 to 69 with acute myeloid leukemia. Some clones in this sample may be carry-over from other donors' samples. This chain connects TRBV10-2 to TRBJ2-5; TRBD1 matches 10 bases. In DNA, the CDR3 is TGCGCCAGCAGTGACCCAGGACAGGGGGGAAGAGAGACCCAGTACTTC. This codes for CASSDPGQGGRETQYF.